Listed below are T cell receptor beta chains from one sample, sequenced in a study of T cells in Graves' hyperthyroidism and ophthalmopathy. TCRdb recomputed calls from the multiplex PCR reads with MiXCR, one row per CDR3 protein. The profile shows 560,000 or so distinct CDR3 sequences, less than 20% of them singletons. The specimen sequenced was blood. The receptors were sampled from a man aged 35-49 years with Graves' ophthalmopathy. CDR3s include the opening cysteine and the closing phenylalanine or tryptophan. The D gene is left open where the match is weak. Clone size is stated in some rows and not others, as once, few, many or a class when expanded.

d_call: TRBD2; j_call: TRBJ2-5; clone_size: many; v_call: TRBV7-2; cdr3_aa: CASSLAGTSGPHYF; cdr3_nt: TGTGCCAGCAGCTTAGCCGGGACTAGCGGCCCACATTACTTC
d_call: NA; j_call: TRBJ2-2; clone_size: many; v_call: TRBV7-2; cdr3_aa: CASSLDRSSTGELFF; cdr3_nt: TGTGCCAGCAGCTTAGACAGGAGCAGCACCGGGGAGCTGTTTTTT
d_call: NA; j_call: TRBJ2-5; clone_size: many; v_call: TRBV2; cdr3_aa: CASRTLGTPQETQYF; cdr3_nt: TGTGCCAGCAGAACCCTAGGGACGCCTCAAGAGACCCAGTACTTC
d_call: NA; j_call: TRBJ2-7; clone_size: NA; v_call: TRBV20-1; cdr3_aa: CSARDKESISYEQYF; cdr3_nt: TGCAGTGCTAGAGATAAGGAGTCTATCTCCTACGAGCAGTACTTC
d_call: NA; j_call: TRBJ2-3; clone_size: many; v_call: TRBV2; cdr3_aa: CASRGSGPDTQYF; cdr3_nt: TGTGCCAGCAGAGGCTCCGGGCCAGATACGCAGTATTTT
d_call: NA; j_call: TRBJ1-6; clone_size: NA; v_call: TRBV6-1; cdr3_aa: CASSEEGRASSYNSPLHF; cdr3_nt: TGTGCCAGCAGTGAAGAGGGCAGGGCCAGCTCCTATAATTCACCCCTCCACTTT
d_call: TRBD2; j_call: TRBJ2-1; clone_size: NA; v_call: TRBV7-7; cdr3_aa: CASSPQLAGVDEQFF; cdr3_nt: TGTGCTAGCAGCCCCCAGTTAGCGGGAGTGGATGAGCAGTTCTTC
d_call: TRBD2; j_call: TRBJ2-5; clone_size: NA; v_call: TRBV7-9; cdr3_aa: CASSLAGAGGLQETQYF; cdr3_nt: TGTGCCAGCAGCTTAGCGGGAGCGGGAGGGCTCCAAGAGACCCAGTACTTC
d_call: TRBD1; j_call: TRBJ2-1; clone_size: many; v_call: TRBV11-2; cdr3_aa: CASTEQGATSEQFF; cdr3_nt: TGTGCCAGCACCGAGCAGGGGGCAACGTCTGAGCAGTTCTTC
d_call: TRBD2; j_call: TRBJ2-5; clone_size: NA; v_call: TRBV9; cdr3_aa: CASSVSGSGETQYF; cdr3_nt: TGTGCCAGCAGCGTTAGCGGGAGTGGGGAGACCCAGTACTTC
d_call: NA; j_call: TRBJ2-7; clone_size: NA; v_call: TRBV20-1; cdr3_aa: CSASAPEEIDEQYF; cdr3_nt: TGCAGTGCTAGCGCCCCCGAGGAGATCGACGAGCAGTACTTC
d_call: TRBD2; j_call: TRBJ2-1; clone_size: few; v_call: TRBV7-9; cdr3_aa: CASSLVAGGFRGYNEQFF; cdr3_nt: TGTGCCAGCAGCTTAGTAGCGGGAGGGTTCAGGGGGTACAATGAGCAGTTCTTC
d_call: NA; j_call: TRBJ2-1; clone_size: many; v_call: TRBV27; cdr3_aa: CASSFRGNEQFF; cdr3_nt: TGTGCCAGCAGTTTTAGAGGGAATGAGCAGTTCTTC
d_call: NA; j_call: TRBJ1-2; clone_size: many; v_call: TRBV11-3; cdr3_aa: CASSPTPNYGYTF; cdr3_nt: TGTGCCAGCAGCCCGACACCCAACTATGGCTACACCTTC
d_call: TRBD1; j_call: TRBJ2-3; clone_size: few; v_call: TRBV20-1; cdr3_aa: CSASLGTGGRTDTQYF; cdr3_nt: TGCAGTGCTTCCTTGGGGACAGGGGGCCGAACAGATACGCAGTATTTT
d_call: NA; j_call: TRBJ2-7; clone_size: many; v_call: TRBV7-2; cdr3_aa: CASSLEGEGYREQYF; cdr3_nt: TGTGCCAGCAGCTTAGAGGGAGAGGGGTATCGGGAGCAGTACTTC
d_call: TRBD2; j_call: TRBJ2-5; clone_size: many; v_call: TRBV7-3; cdr3_aa: CASSLVGRVGQETQYF; cdr3_nt: TGTGCCAGCAGCTTAGTGGGGAGGGTCGGGCAAGAGACCCAGTACTTC
d_call: TRBD1; j_call: TRBJ1-1; clone_size: many; v_call: TRBV5-1; cdr3_aa: CASSLGDRQGTEAFF; cdr3_nt: TGCGCCAGCAGCTTGGGGGACAGGCAGGGGACTGAAGCTTTCTTT